This T cell receptor (beta chain) was recovered during a study of T cell responses to AZD1222 COVID-19 vaccine. Germline values: CDR1 MDHEN, CDR2 SYDVKM. The CDR3 is 15 residues long. V shed 6 bases and J 10 bases; nucleotides not matched to a gene: 15. This table comes from immunoSEQ multiplex PCR, and its TCRdb copy is limited to in-frame clones, with some not included. The sample lists approximately 110,000 clones, approximately 86% seen once, with around 13% in the top ten. The TCR was taken from an adult in good health. The genes are TRBV28 and TRBJ1-1; the match to TRBD1 covers 9 bases. This material consisted of peripheral blood, taken on day 0 of MenACWY control vaccination. CDR3 sequence (DNA): TGTGCCAGCAGAGTAACCGGGACAGGGACCTTTTCAGCTTTCTTT. Translating gives CASRVTGTGTFSAFF.